This T cell receptor (beta chain) was sequenced in a study of T cell changes during pregnancy in multiple sclerosis. Germline assignment: CDR1 MNHEY and CDR2 SMNVEV (reference sequence). This CDR3 is 14 amino acids long. Trimming pared 4 bases from V and 7 bases from J, leaving 14 bases between. The table came from immunoSEQ multiplex PCR; TCRdb's copy has only in-frame clones and leaves some out. The table has around 35,000 clones, approximately 92% seen once; the top ten hold approximately 1.1%. The sample consisted of PBMCs (not recorded whether the cells were cultured). The sequence was obtained from a female donor with multiple sclerosis, enrolled in a pregnancy study. The chain uses TRBV27 and TRBJ2-1; a weak D match, TRBD2 (5 bases). The CDR3 loop reads CASSSPEGINEQFF. The CDR3 nucleotides are TGTGCCAGCAGTTCCCCTGAGGGAATTAATGAGCAGTTCTTC.